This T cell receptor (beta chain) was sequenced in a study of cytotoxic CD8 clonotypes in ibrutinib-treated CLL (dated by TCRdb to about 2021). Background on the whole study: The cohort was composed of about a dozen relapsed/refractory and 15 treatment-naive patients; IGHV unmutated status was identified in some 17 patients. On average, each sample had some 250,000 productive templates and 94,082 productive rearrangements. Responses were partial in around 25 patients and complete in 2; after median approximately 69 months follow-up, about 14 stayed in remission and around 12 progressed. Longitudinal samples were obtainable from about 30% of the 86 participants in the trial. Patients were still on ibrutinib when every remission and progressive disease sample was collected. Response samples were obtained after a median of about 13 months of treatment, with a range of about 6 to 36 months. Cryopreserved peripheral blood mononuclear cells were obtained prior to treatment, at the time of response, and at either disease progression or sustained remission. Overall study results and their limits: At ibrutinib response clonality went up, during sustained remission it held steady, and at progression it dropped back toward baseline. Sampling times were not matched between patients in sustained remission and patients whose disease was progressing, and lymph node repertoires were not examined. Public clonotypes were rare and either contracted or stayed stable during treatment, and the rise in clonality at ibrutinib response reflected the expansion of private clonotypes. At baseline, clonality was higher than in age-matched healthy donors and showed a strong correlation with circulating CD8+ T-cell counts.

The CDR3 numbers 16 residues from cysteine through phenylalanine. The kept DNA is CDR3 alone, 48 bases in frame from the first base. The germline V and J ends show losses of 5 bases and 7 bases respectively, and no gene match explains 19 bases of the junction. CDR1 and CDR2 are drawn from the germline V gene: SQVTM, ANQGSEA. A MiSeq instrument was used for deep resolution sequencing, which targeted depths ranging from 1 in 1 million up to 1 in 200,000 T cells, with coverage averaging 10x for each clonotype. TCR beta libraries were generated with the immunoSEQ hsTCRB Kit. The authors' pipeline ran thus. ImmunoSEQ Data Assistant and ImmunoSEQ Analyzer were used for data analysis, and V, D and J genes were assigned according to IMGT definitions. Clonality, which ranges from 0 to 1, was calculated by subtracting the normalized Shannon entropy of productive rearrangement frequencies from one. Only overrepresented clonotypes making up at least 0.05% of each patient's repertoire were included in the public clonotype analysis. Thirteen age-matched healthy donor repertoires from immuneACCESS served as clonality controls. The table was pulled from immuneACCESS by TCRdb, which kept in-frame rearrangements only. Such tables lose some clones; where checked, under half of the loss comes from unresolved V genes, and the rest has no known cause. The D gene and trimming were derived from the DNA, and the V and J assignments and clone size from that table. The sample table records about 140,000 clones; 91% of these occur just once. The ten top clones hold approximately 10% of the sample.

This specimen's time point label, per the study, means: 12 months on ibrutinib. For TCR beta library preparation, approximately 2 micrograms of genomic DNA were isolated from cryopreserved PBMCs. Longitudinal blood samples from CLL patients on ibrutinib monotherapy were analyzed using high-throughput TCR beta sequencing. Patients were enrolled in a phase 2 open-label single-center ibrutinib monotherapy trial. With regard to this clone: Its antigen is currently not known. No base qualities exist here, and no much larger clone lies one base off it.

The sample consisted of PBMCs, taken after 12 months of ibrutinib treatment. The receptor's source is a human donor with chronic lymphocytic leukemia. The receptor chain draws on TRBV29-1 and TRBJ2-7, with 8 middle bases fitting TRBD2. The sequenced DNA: TGCAGCGTTTTTGGCCACCCTGCCGGGAGGGCGGAGGAGCAGTACTTC. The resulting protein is CSVFGHPAGRAEEQYF.